Each of the 5 T cell receptor beta chains below was sequenced from the same sample in a study of T cells after yellow fever vaccination. TCRdb reprocessed the 5' RACE reads via MiXCR and lists one record per CDR3 protein. The table shows approximately 170,000 distinct CDR3 sequences, with roughly 11% occurring only once. The sequencing here drew on CD8+ T cells sorted from PBMCs, taken 15 days after the yellow fever booster vaccination. These receptors all come from a young man who received the YFV17D yellow fever vaccine.

This clonotype was detected only a few times. The chain links TRBV7-9 to TRBJ2-1; D possibly uses TRBD1 or TRBD2 (5 bases each). The germline V gene has CDR1 SEHNR and CDR2 FQNEAQ (reference sequence). This CDR3 is built from 13 residues. V lost 1 base and J 8 bases, leaving 9 bases between the germline ends. This CDR3 is CASSLGGWHEQFF. CDR3 coding DNA: TGTGCCAGCAGCTTAGGGGGGTGGCATGAGCAGTTCTTC.

In its sample, this clonotype was seen many times. V and J are TRBV12-3 or TRBV12-4 and TRBJ2-7; 7 nucleotides line up with TRBD1. The J segment lost 4 bases and the V segment lost 6 bases, leaving 9 bases of the junction unmatched. CDR3 size: 14 residues. CDR3 sequence: CASSQTGKGYEQYF. In DNA form, the CDR3 reads TGTGCCAGCAGCCAGACAGGGAAAGGGTACGAGCAGTACTTC.

This sequence joins TRBV25-1 and TRBJ1-2, with a weak D call TRBD1 (5 bases). V was cut by 3 bases and J by 5 bases, with 13 bases left in between. Germline V gene sequence: CDR1 MGHDK, CDR2 SYGVNS. The CDR3 runs to 14 residues. In DNA form, the CDR3 reads TGTGCCAGCAGTGATGGGGGGATTGCATATGGCTACACCTTC. Protein: CASSDGGIAYGYTF.

This clonotype has a count of ten or more. The genes are TRBV25-1 and TRBJ1-6, with no clear D. The CDR3 extends over 16 amino acids. CDR1 and CDR2 (germline): MGHDK, SYGVNS. Trimming cost V 4 bases and J 1 base, with 11 bases left between them. CDR3 in DNA: TGTGCCAGCAGTGGTGCGGGAATGTCCTATAATTCACCCCTCCACTTT. Translation gives CASSGAGMSYNSPLHF.

This clonotype was picked up a small number of times. This chain joins TRBV3-1 and TRBJ2-1; the D gene is possibly TRBD2 (6 bases). The CDR3 consists of 14 residues. CDR1 and CDR2 from the germline V gene are LGHDT and YNNKEL (reference sequence). V dropped 5 bases and J dropped 2 bases, with 10 bases sitting between them. This CDR3 is CASSGGAAYNEQFF. The CDR3 DNA reads TGTGCCAGCAGCGGCGGGGCCGCCTACAATGAGCAGTTCTTC.